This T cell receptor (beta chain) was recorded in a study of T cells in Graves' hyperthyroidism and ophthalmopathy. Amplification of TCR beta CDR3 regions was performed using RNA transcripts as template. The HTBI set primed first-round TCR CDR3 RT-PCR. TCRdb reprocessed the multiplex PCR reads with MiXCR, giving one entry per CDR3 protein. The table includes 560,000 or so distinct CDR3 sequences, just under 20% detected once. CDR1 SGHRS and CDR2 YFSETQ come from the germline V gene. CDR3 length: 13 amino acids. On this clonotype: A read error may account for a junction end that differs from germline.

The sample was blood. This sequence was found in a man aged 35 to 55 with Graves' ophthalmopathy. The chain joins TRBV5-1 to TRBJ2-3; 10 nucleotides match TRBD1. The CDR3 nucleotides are TGCGCCTGCAGACAGGGGGCAAAAGAGACGCAGTATTTT. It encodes CACRQGAKETQYF.